This TCR beta chain emerged from a study of tissue T cells after allogeneic stem cell transplantation. As for the study in general: Samples with visible lymphocytes on H&E were prioritized for sequencing.

Adult allogeneic hematopoietic cell transplant recipients with steroid-refractory graft-versus-host disease were prospectively enrolled for research autopsy. This CDR3 region has 16 residues. The V and J ends lost 4 bases and 9 bases, in that order; junction bases with no gene match: 15. Germline CDR1 SGHNT, CDR2 YYREEE (reference sequence). Sequenced by immunoSEQ multiplex PCR; TCRdb stores in-frame clones only, minus some. The table records roughly 1,600 clones, over 80% of them present only once. This sequence originates from a male patient aged 60 or over with steroid-refractory graft-versus-host disease after an allogeneic stem cell transplant. Some T cells may be the graft donor's. Source: stomach tissue, taken at autopsy. The chain combines TRBV5-4 with TRBJ1-3; 8 bases line up with TRBD1. The CDR3 reads CASSPGQGNAVGTIYF. In DNA, the CDR3 is TGTGCCAGCAGCCCCGGACAGGGAAACGCGGTGGGCACCATATATTTT.